This paragraph reports one T cell receptor beta chain. This CDR3 has 14 amino acids. Trimming cost V 7 bases and J 2 bases, with 14 bases left between them. The germline V gene has CDR1 SEHNR and CDR2 FQNEAQ (reference sequence). The sample belongs to a study of T cell changes during pregnancy in multiple sclerosis. Repertoires were generated with immunoSEQ multiplex PCR, while TCRdb's copy carries only in-frame clones and drops some. Of some 40,000 clones in the sample, about nine tenths were seen once. This chain uses TRBV7-9 with TRBJ1-2; no reliable D call. This specimen consisted of peripheral blood, obtained in the second trimester of pregnancy. This TCR was recovered from a female donor in good health, enrolled as a control in a pregnancy study. This CDR3 reads CASTLNPVNYGYTF. The CDR3 DNA reads as TGTGCCAGCACCCTAAATCCCGTAAACTATGGCTACACCTTC.